The rows below give T cell receptor beta chains drawn from one sample of a study of T cell changes during pregnancy in multiple sclerosis. Data came from immunoSEQ multiplex PCR; TCRdb stores just in-frame clones and leaves some out. The sample yields 39,000 or so clones, over 80% seen once. Material: CD8+ T cells from peripheral blood mononuclear cells, obtained before pregnancy. Source of these receptors: a female donor with multiple sclerosis, enrolled in a pregnancy study. CDR3s include the opening cysteine and the closing phenylalanine or tryptophan. The D gene is left open where the match is weak. The size of a clone is reported for some rows only, either as once, few or many, or as a class for expanded clones.

d_gene | j_gene | abundance | v_gene | CDR3nt | CDR3aa
TRBD2 | TRBJ2-7 | - | TRBV5-1 | TGCGCCAGCACCCACGGGGAGGGCTACGAGCAGTACTTC | CASTHGEGYEQYF
- | TRBJ2-1 | - | TRBV29-1 | TGCAGCGTTGAGGGGCGCAGGGAGCAGTTCTTC | CSVEGRREQFF
TRBD2 | TRBJ2-7 | - | TRBV10-3 | TGTGCCATCACAAGCGGGAGTTCCTACGAGCAGTACTTC | CAITSGSSYEQYF
TRBD1 | TRBJ2-7 | - | TRBV27 | TGTGCCAGCAGTTCCGACAGGGGGCGGGCGCAGTACTTC | CASSSDRGRAQYF
- | TRBJ2-4 | - | TRBV7-8 | TGTGCCAGCAGCTTAGGGGGGCAAGGGGTGTCAGCCCGGGACTTC | CASSLGGQGVSARDF
- | TRBJ1-2 | - | TRBV6-6 | TGTGCCAGCAGTTACGATTCAGGGCTCGACTATGGCTACACCTTC | CASSYDSGLDYGYTF
TRBD1 | TRBJ1-3 | few | TRBV15 | TGTGCCACCAGCACTTACGGACAGGGACCAGGGGGAAACACCATATATTTT | CATSTYGQGPGGNTIYF
TRBD1 | TRBJ2-2 | - | TRBV28 | TGTGCCAGCAGCCCGCCGGACAGGAAGAACACCGGGGAGCTGTTTTTT | CASSPPDRKNTGELFF
- | TRBJ1-5 | - | TRBV7-9 | TGTGCCAGCAGCCCGGACAGCGACAATCAGCCCCAGCATTTT | CASSPDSDNQPQHF
TRBD1 | TRBJ1-1 | - | TRBV4-1 | TGCGCCAGCAGCCAAGATGATGGACAGGGTGACGAAGCTTTCTTT | CASSQDDGQGDEAFF
TRBD2 | TRBJ2-2 | - | TRBV4-1 | TGCGCCAGCAGCCAAGACCCGGCTAGCGGGTATACCGGGGAGCTGTTTTTT | CASSQDPASGYTGELFF
TRBD1 | TRBJ2-6 | - | TRBV5-6 | TGTGCCAGCAGCTGGCACAGGGGCGCTGGGGCCAACGTCCTGACTTTC | CASSWHRGAGANVLTF
TRBD1 | TRBJ1-2 | - | TRBV25-1 | TGTGCCAGCTGGACAGGGGGAGGCTACACCTTC | CASWTGGGYTF
TRBD1 | TRBJ2-7 | - | TRBV5-5 | TGTGCCAGCAGCGTAAACAGGGGGGCTTCCTACGAGCAGTACTTC | CASSVNRGASYEQYF
TRBD2 | TRBJ2-7 | - | TRBV5-1 | TGCGCCAGCAGCTGGCCGGGCGCTAGCGGGAGCTACGAGCAGTACTTC | CASSWPGASGSYEQYF
TRBD1 | TRBJ1-4 | - | TRBV9 | TGTGCCAGCAGCGAGGGGGACAGGGTAGATGAAAAACTGTTTTTT | CASSEGDRVDEKLFF
TRBD2 | TRBJ2-1 | - | TRBV9 | TGTGCCAGCACCCCTAGCGGGAGGGCCAACAATGAGCAGTTCTTC | CASTPSGRANNEQFF
TRBD2 | TRBJ2-7 | - | TRBV7-9 | TGTGCCAGCAGCTTAGGAACTAGCGGGAGAAAAGGCGAGCAGTACTTC | CASSLGTSGRKGEQYF
- | TRBJ2-2 | - | TRBV19 | TGTGCCAGTAGTCTAGCTCCGGCCGGGGAGCTGTTTTTT | CASSLAPAGELFF
- | TRBJ2-4 | - | TRBV7-9 | TGTGCCAGCAGCTTTTCCGACCTCACGCGGACCAAAAACATTCAGTACTTC | CASSFSDLTRTKNIQYF
- | TRBJ2-3 | - | TRBV7-6 | TGTGCCAGCAGCTTGAGAAGAAGCACAGATACGCAGTATTTT | CASSLRRSTDTQYF
- | TRBJ1-4 | - | TRBV27 | TGTGCCAGCACTCCCAAGGGCGGCAGGGGTGAAAAACTGTTTTTT | CASTPKGGRGEKLFF
TRBD1 | TRBJ2-7 | - | TRBV6-1 | TGTGCCAGCAGCGAATCCGGGACAGCCTACGAGCAGTACTTC | CASSESGTAYEQYF
TRBD2 | TRBJ2-7 | - | TRBV5-4 | TGTGCCAGCAGCTCGGGACTAGCGGGCTACGAGCAGTACTTC | CASSSGLAGYEQYF
- | TRBJ2-2 | - | TRBV27 | TGTGCCAGCAGTGGGTGGGGACATCTCCTGAACACCGGGGAGCTGTTTTTT | CASSGWGHLLNTGELFF
- | TRBJ2-7 | - | TRBV19 | TGTGCCAGTAGTATAGGTCGGGGTGGCTCCTACGAGCAGTACTTC | CASSIGRGGSYEQYF
- | TRBJ1-1 | - | TRBV10-3 | TGTGCCATCAGTGATTCGACTCGGGATGAAGCTTTCTTT | CAISDSTRDEAFF
- | TRBJ1-2 | - | TRBV6-5 | TGTGCCAGCAGTTACCTCTCGGGTACGAACTATGGCTACACCTTC | CASSYLSGTNYGYTF
- | TRBJ2-7 | - | TRBV14 | TGTGCCAGCAGCCAAGGCCGACTCGAGCAGTACTTC | CASSQGRLEQYF
- | TRBJ2-3 | - | TRBV12-5 | TGTGCTTCAAAGGAGGGTAGGGGATCGAGAGATACGCAGTATTTT | CASKEGRGSRDTQYF
TRBD2 | TRBJ2-1 | - | TRBV2 | TGTGCCAGCAGACCCAGCCTCGGGACTAGTGGCTACAATGAGCAGTTCTTC | CASRPSLGTSGYNEQFF
TRBD2 | TRBJ2-3 | - | TRBV27 | TGTGCCAGCAGTTACGCGGGGGCAGATACGCAGTATTTT | CASSYAGADTQYF
TRBD1 | TRBJ1-2 | - | TRBV19 | TGTGCCAGTAGTTTGGGACAGGGGGCGATTGGCTACACCTTC | CASSLGQGAIGYTF
TRBD1 | TRBJ2-2 | - | TRBV27 | TGTGCCAGCAGAGAGGGACAGAGGTACACCGGGGAGCTGTTTTTT | CASREGQRYTGELFF
TRBD2 | TRBJ2-1 | - | TRBV5-1 | TGCGCCAGCAGCTTGGCCGCGGGGGTTGAGCAGTTCTTC | CASSLAAGVEQFF
- | TRBJ1-2 | - | TRBV19 | TGTGCCAGTAGTCCGCTAGACAGACTTTCCTTCTATGGCTACACCTTC | CASSPLDRLSFYGYTF
TRBD2 | TRBJ2-3 | - | TRBV11-2 | TGTGCCAGCAGCTTGAGAACGGGAGGTAGAGATACGCAGTATTTT | CASSLRTGGRDTQYF
- | TRBJ1-5 | - | TRBV7-2 | TGTGCCAGCAGCTTACGACAGGATAGCAATCAGCCCCAGCATTTT | CASSLRQDSNQPQHF
- | TRBJ1-2 | once | TRBV5-1 | TGCGCCAGCAGTGATATTATGGACACCCTGAACTATGGCTACACCTTC | CASSDIMDTLNYGYTF
TRBD2 | TRBJ2-7 | - | TRBV10-1 | TGCGCCAGCAGTGAAGCGGGAGTTGGTTACGAGCAGTACTTC | CASSEAGVGYEQYF
- | TRBJ1-1 | - | TRBV6-6 | TGTGCCAGCAGCCCCAGGGAGTGGCGGGAGGATCCTGAAGCTTTCTTT | CASSPREWREDPEAFF
- | TRBJ2-2 | - | TRBV4-1 | TGCGCCAGCAGCCCGCGGCAGGGGACGAACACCGGGGAGCTGTTTTTT | CASSPRQGTNTGELFF
- | TRBJ1-3 | - | TRBV12-2 | TGTGCAAGTCGCCCCTTAACAGGAAGGAAAAAGGCCGCTGGAAACACCATATATTTT | CASRPLTGRKKAAGNTIYF
TRBD1 | TRBJ1-2 | - | TRBV6-1 | TGTGCCAGCACTCCGAGTGGGACAGGAGTAGTTGGCTACACCTTC | CASTPSGTGVVGYTF
TRBD2 | TRBJ2-7 | - | TRBV28 | TGTGCCAGCAGTTTTGGCGGACTAGCGGGAGGGTCCTACGAGCAGTACTTC | CASSFGGLAGGSYEQYF
TRBD1 | TRBJ2-7 | - | TRBV19 | TGTGCCAGTAGCGACAGGGCGGCCTACGAGCAGTACTTC | CASSDRAAYEQYF
- | TRBJ1-1 | - | TRBV5-1 | TGCGCCAGCAGCTTGGGTGGTGGGAGGACTGAAGCTTTCTTT | CASSLGGGRTEAFF
TRBD1 | TRBJ1-2 | - | TRBV19 | TGTGCCAGTAGTAAGGACAGGGGGGCGTACTATGGCTACACCTTC | CASSKDRGAYYGYTF
- | TRBJ2-2 | - | TRBV6-1 | TGTGCCAGCACTTTCAGGGAAACCGGGGAGCTGTTTTTT | CASTFRETGELFF
- | TRBJ2-2 | - | TRBV27 | TGTGCCAGCAGTTCATACAGGGGGGGGGACGCCGGGGAGCTGTTTTTT | CASSSYRGGDAGELFF
- | TRBJ1-5 | - | TRBV27 | TGTGCCAGCAGTTTAAGCCGGGTTCAGCCCCAGCATTTT | CASSLSRVQPQHF
- | TRBJ2-3 | - | TRBV27 | TGTGCCAGCAGTTCCCCCTCGGGAGCCTGGGGCACAGATACGCAGTATTTT | CASSSPSGAWGTDTQYF
- | TRBJ2-3 | - | TRBV4-1 | TGCGCCAGCAGCCAAGATCCCGAGGGGGGGGTCTCAGATACGCAGTATTTT | CASSQDPEGGVSDTQYF
TRBD2 | TRBJ2-3 | - | TRBV9 | TGTGCCAGCAGCGTAGAGCACCGGCGGGAGGGCCCAGATACGCAGTATTTT | CASSVEHRREGPDTQYF
- | TRBJ2-2 | - | TRBV4-2 | TGTGCCAGCAGCCCAGCGAGGACCGGGGAGCTGTTTTTT | CASSPARTGELFF
- | TRBJ2-7 | - | TRBV9 | TGTGCCAGCAGCCCTCAGGGTACAGCTTACTCCTACGAGCAGTACTTC | CASSPQGTAYSYEQYF
TRBD1 | TRBJ2-3 | - | TRBV9 | TGTGCCAGCAGCGTGCACAGGGGCAGCACAGATACGCAGTATTTT | CASSVHRGSTDTQYF
- | TRBJ2-5 | - | TRBV28 | TGTGCCAGCACATCGAGGGGGGGAACAGGCCTTCTGACCCAGTACTTC | CASTSRGGTGLLTQYF
TRBD1 | TRBJ1-1 | once | TRBV27 | TGTGCCAGCAGTTTACCCCCCGGACAGGGGAGGTTCACTGAAGCTTTCTTT | CASSLPPGQGRFTEAFF